Below are 28 T cell receptor beta chains sequenced from a single sample in a study of cytomegalovirus exposure and HLA in healthy donors. PCR employed 60 Vbeta and 13 Jbeta primers. Clones were sequenced by immunoSEQ multiplex PCR, and TCRdb holds only the in-frame ones, with some missing. The data hold some 200,000 clones, with roughly 80% observed a single time. Sequencing was performed on PBMCs. Receptors were obtained from a man aged 40-49 years in good health and CMV-seronegative.

CDR3 residues: CATADRGYGYTF. The CDR3 coding sequence is TGTGCCACCGCAGACAGGGGCTATGGCTACACCTTC. The rearrangement uses TRBV2 and TRBJ1-2; 8 bases are a match to TRBD1. V shed 10 bases and J 4 bases; nucleotides not matched to a gene: 5. This CDR3 has 12 amino acids. The germline gives CDR1 SNHLY, CDR2 FYNNEI.

The chain employs TRBV6-6 and TRBJ2-7, with D tentatively TRBD1 (6 bases). The V gene's germline CDR1 is MNHNY and CDR2 SVGAGI (reference sequence). Trimming took 5 bases from V and 7 from J, leaving 18 bases between them. CDR3 length: 14 amino acids. CDR3 region: CASSLPETGTEQYF. CDR3 nucleotides: TGTGCCAGCAGTCTCCCTGAAACAGGGACGGAGCAGTACTTC.

This sequence joins TRBV9 and TRBJ1-2; 10 bases line up with TRBD1. This CDR3 contains 14 residues. With V trimmed by 1 base and J by 6 bases, 3 bases remained unmatched. CDR1 and CDR2 (germline): SGDLS, YYNGEE. The chain's CDR3 is CASSVLDRGHGYTF. DNA of the CDR3: TGTGCCAGCAGCGTACTAGACAGGGGGCATGGCTACACCTTC.

The chain carries TRBV11-2 and TRBJ1-4; 9 bases map to TRBD1. The V gene's germline CDR1 is SGHAT and CDR2 FQNNGV. V shed 3 bases and J 7 bases; nucleotides not matched to a gene: 6. The length of the CDR3 is 15 residues. The DNA for the CDR3 is TGTGCCAGCAGCTTCTACAGGGGGCCGGGTGAAAAACTGTTTTTT. Amino acid sequence: CASSFYRGPGEKLFF.

The chain joins TRBV18 to TRBJ2-1, with TRBD2 identical over 7 bases. Germline CDR1 is KGHSH and CDR2 is LQKENI. Trimming at V came to 3 bases and at J to 11 bases, leaving 16 bases not matched to a gene. The CDR3 extends over 16 amino acids. The CDR3 is CASSPRGDFSVVKQFF. In DNA form, the CDR3 reads TGTGCCAGCTCACCCCGGGGGGACTTCTCAGTAGTGAAGCAGTTCTTC.

V usage is TRBV27 and J usage is TRBJ2-1; 9 positions agree with TRBD2. The CDR3 runs 16 residues. Germline CDR1 and CDR2: MNHEY and SMNVEV (reference sequence). V shed 0 bases, J shed 5 bases, and the junction held 5 bases outside the gene matches. CDR3 in DNA: TGTGCCAGCAGTTTATCTGTGACTAGCGGTCACAATGAGCAGTTCTTC. Translation gives CASSLSVTSGHNEQFF.

The chain employs TRBV5-6 and TRBJ1-3; TRBD1 might be the D (5 bases). In germline, CDR1 is SGHDT, CDR2 YYEEEE. CDR3 size: 15 residues. Trimming removed 1 base at V and 4 bases at J, with 12 bases between. CDR3 sequence: CASSLRDRRGNTIYF. The CDR3 DNA reads TGTGCCAGCAGCTTGAGAGACAGACGAGGAAACACCATATATTTT.

J is TRBJ2-3 and V is TRBV10-3, with 11 positions matching TRBD1. V lost 4 bases to trimming and J lost 4 bases; unmatched junction nucleotides: 4. The CDR3 covers 15 residues. Germline V gene data show CDR1 as ENHRY and CDR2 as SYGVKD. DNA for the CDR3: TGTGCCATCAGTGGAGGGGACAGGGGGGCAGATACGCAGTATTTT. Its protein is CAISGGDRGADTQYF.

The rearrangement joins TRBV7-6 to TRBJ2-5, with D unclear. The CDR3 sequence is 15 residues long. Trimming left V 0 bases short and J 1 base short, with 9 bases between. Germline V gene sequence: CDR1 SGHVS, CDR2 FNYEAQ. CDR3 DNA sequence: TGTGCCAGCAGCTTAGCGGGCACCTTCCAAGAGACCCAGTACTTC. This codes for CASSLAGTFQETQYF.

This sequence joins TRBV28 and TRBJ2-2; 7 bases align to TRBD1. The J segment lost 1 base and the V segment lost 7 bases, leaving 6 bases of the junction unmatched. The CDR3 length is 15 residues. Per germline, CDR1 MDHEN and CDR2 SYDVKM. The CDR3 DNA sequence: TGTGCCAGCACTGACAGGGAGAGGAACACCGGGGAGCTGTTTTTT. Protein sequence: CASTDRERNTGELFF.

This clone was picked up one time. This chain connects TRBV13 to TRBJ2-2; 7 nucleotides match TRBD2. The CDR3 contains 18 residues. Germline V gene sequence: CDR1 PRHDT, CDR2 FYEKMQ (reference sequence). Trimming took 2 bases from V and 5 from J; bases not matched to a gene: 14. The CDR3: CASSLRFTTREMTGELFF. The CDR3 region has the DNA TGTGCCAGCAGCTTACGTTTTACTACGCGGGAGATGACCGGGGAGCTGTTTTTT.

The chain links TRBV18 to TRBJ1-1, with D hard to call. From germline, CDR1 is KGHSH and CDR2 LQKENI. V was pared by 3 bases and J by 6 bases, with 11 bases between. This CDR3 has 13 amino acids. This CDR3 reads CASSPPAGAEAFF. Written as DNA, the CDR3 is TGTGCCAGCTCACCCCCCGCCGGGGCTGAAGCTTTCTTT.

In its sample, this clone was seen a few times. This sequence joins TRBV6-6 and TRBJ2-2; TRBD1 matches at 7 bases. Trimming at V came to 3 bases and at J to 4 bases, leaving 5 bases not matched to a gene. The V gene's germline CDR1 is MNHNY and CDR2 SVGAGI (reference sequence). The CDR3 extends over 15 amino acids. CDR3 in amino acids: CASSYVGGSTGELFF. CDR3 DNA: TGTGCCAGCAGTTATGTAGGGGGCAGCACCGGGGAGCTGTTTTTT.

This rearrangement joins TRBV7-9 to TRBJ2-5, with TRBD2 matching 8 bases. This CDR3 has 15 amino acids. J gave up 2 bases and V 1 base, and 3 bases lay outside the gene matches. Looked up from germline, CDR1 is SEHNR and CDR2 is FQNEAQ (reference sequence). The CDR3 sequence is CASSLELAVQETQYF. CDR3 sequence (DNA): TGTGCCAGCAGCTTAGAACTAGCGGTGCAAGAGACCCAGTACTTC.

The chain employs TRBV20-1 and TRBJ2-7, with D tentatively TRBD1 (6 bases). The CDR3 runs to 11 residues. Trimming took 3 bases from V and 7 from J, leaving 10 bases between them. Per germline, CDR1 DFQATT and CDR2 SNEGSKA (reference sequence). The CDR3 sequence: CSARAGEEQYF. As DNA, the CDR3 is TGCAGTGCTAGGGCAGGGGAGGAGCAGTACTTC.

The chain combines TRBV27 with TRBJ1-1; perhaps TRBD1 as D (5 bases). V dropped 5 bases and J dropped 2 bases, with 9 bases sitting between them. The CDR3 loop spans 13 amino acids. Germline V gene lookup returns CDR1 MNHEY and CDR2 SMNVEV (reference sequence). The CDR3 protein is CASSADRNTEAFF. The CDR3 bases are TGTGCCAGCAGTGCCGACAGAAACACTGAAGCTTTCTTT.

This chain uses TRBV13 with TRBJ1-4; 9 bases agree with TRBD1. Per germline, CDR1 PRHDT and CDR2 FYEKMQ (reference sequence). The CDR3 totals 16 residues. V shed 5 bases and J 7 bases; nucleotides not matched to a gene: 11. Written as DNA, the CDR3 is TGTGCCAGCAGCCTAAGGCAGGACAGGGGAGGTGAAAAACTGTTTTTT. Its protein is CASSLRQDRGGEKLFF.

CDR3 residues: CASSILRGGTEAFF. In DNA form, the CDR3 reads TGTGCCAGTAGTATTCTAAGGGGGGGCACTGAAGCTTTCTTT. V is TRBV19 and J is TRBJ1-1; the D gene is possibly TRBD1 (6 bases). Trimming removed 3 bases at V and 4 bases at J, with 12 bases between. The CDR3 sequence is 14 residues long. Germline CDR1 and CDR2: LNHDA and SQIVND (reference sequence).

The gene calls are TRBV13 and TRBJ2-7, with 7 bases that match TRBD2. Trimming took 3 bases from V and 3 from J; bases not matched to a gene: 17. Germline V gene data show CDR1 as PRHDT and CDR2 as FYEKMQ (reference sequence). This CDR3 has 18 residues. CDR3 sequence reads: CASSLKAGAGPDVYEQYF. In nucleotides, the CDR3 is TGTGCCAGCAGCTTGAAGGCGGGAGCAGGGCCCGATGTCTACGAGCAGTACTTC.

With regard to this clone: One end of the junction varies from germline; a read error may be responsible. The genes are TRBV7-9 and TRBJ2-5, with TRBD1 identical over 8 bases. CDR3 length: 15 amino acids. Germline CDR1 SEHNR, CDR2 FQNEAQ (reference sequence). The CDR3 nucleotides are TGTTCCAGCAACCAGGCCAGGGGGCGTCAAGAGACCCAGTACTTC. Protein: CSSNQARGRQETQYF.

CDR3 in DNA: TGTGCCAGCAGCTTACCCAGCGGGAACACCGGGGAGCTGTTTTTT. Residues: CASSLPSGNTGELFF. This chain joins TRBV7-9 and TRBJ2-2; tentative D call: TRBD2 (5 bases). Germline CDR1 reads SEHNR; CDR2 reads FQNEAQ (reference sequence). The CDR3 spans 15 residues. With 2 bases removed from V and 1 base from J, the gap between germline ends came to 8 bases. The full variable domain, completed using reference TRBV7-9 and TRBJ2-2, is DTGVSQNPRHKITKRGQNVTFRCDPISEHNRLYWYRQTLGQGPEFLTYFQNEAQLEKSRLLSDRFSAERPKGSFSTLEIQRTEQGDSAMYLCASSLPSGNTGELFFGEGSRLTVL.

V usage is TRBV5-8 and J usage is TRBJ1-4; 10 nucleotides match TRBD1. Germline values: CDR1 SGHTS, CDR2 YDEGEE. This CDR3 has 15 amino acids. V gave up 3 bases and J gave up 7 bases; unmatched junction bases: 6. The CDR3 nucleotides read TGTGCCAGCAGCTCCGGGACAGGGGTCGGTGAAAAACTGTTTTTT. Translating gives CASSSGTGVGEKLFF.

The chain recombines TRBV6-1 with TRBJ2-2, with TRBD2 identical over 7 bases. The CDR3 covers 17 residues. The trim removed 4 bases at V and 0 bases at J, leaving 8 bases unmatched. Germline lookup yields CDR1 MNHNS and CDR2 SASEGT. This chain's CDR3 is CASSASGSAANTGELFF. DNA for the CDR3: TGTGCCAGCAGTGCTAGCGGAAGTGCGGCGAACACCGGGGAGCTGTTTTTT.

The rearrangement uses TRBV2 and TRBJ1-2; D is ambiguous. The V end lost 7 bases, the J end lost 7 bases, and 10 bases lay between the germline ends. This CDR3 region has 11 residues. CDR1 and CDR2 (germline): SNHLY, FYNNEI. CDR3 loop: CASTVGVGYTF. DNA of the CDR3: TGTGCCAGCACCGTCGGGGTTGGCTACACCTTC.

This clone was picked up a small number of times. V usage is TRBV7-2 and J usage is TRBJ2-7, with D perhaps matching TRBD2 (6 bases). With 5 bases removed from V and 4 bases from J, the gap between germline ends came to 15 bases. The V gene's germline CDR1 is SGHTA and CDR2 FQGNSA. CDR3 length equals 14 residues. CDR3 DNA sequence: TGTGCCAGCAGCCAAAACGGGGGATGGTACGAGCAGTACTTC. It yields the protein CASSQNGGWYEQYF.

Only a few counts were recorded for this clone. V gene TRBV19 combines with J gene TRBJ2-7, with TRBD1 matching 8 bases. The CDR3 runs to 14 residues. V lost 3 bases and J lost 5; bases outside the gene matches: 6. Per germline, CDR1 LNHDA and CDR2 SQIVND (reference sequence). CDR3 sequence (DNA): TGTGCCAGTAGTATGGGCAGGGGGCAGGACGAGCAGTACTTC. It specifies CASSMGRGQDEQYF.

V is TRBV7-2 and J is TRBJ2-7; no reliable D call. Looked up from germline, CDR1 is SGHTA and CDR2 is FQGNSA. The CDR3 extends over 15 amino acids. Trimming shortened V by 2 bases and J by 1 base, and 12 bases separated the two germline ends. The CDR3 region is CASSLTPTVSYEQYF. The CDR3 coding sequence is TGTGCCAGCAGCTTAACCCCGACTGTGTCCTACGAGCAGTACTTC.

The chain uses TRBV19 and TRBJ2-5; 7 bases fit TRBD2. V dropped 4 bases and J dropped 11; count of bases not matched to a gene: 7. Germline V gives CDR1 LNHDA, CDR2 SQIVND (reference sequence). This CDR3 region has 12 residues. The CDR3, as DNA: TGTGCCAGTAGTAGGACCGGGGGGTTGCAGTACTTC. Translation gives CASSRTGGLQYF.